This T cell receptor beta chain was sequenced for a study of blood T cell repertoires in COVID-19 (dated by TCRdb to between 2020 and 2021). Looking at the study overall: Collaborator samples came from the United States, Italy and Spain and covered acute and convalescent phases of COVID-19. The prospective study material was composed of cDNA or gDNA derived from T cells, B-cell-depleted T cells, or PBMCs. The dataset comprised deeply sampled blood TCRbeta repertoires from subjects exposed to, actively infected with, or recovered from COVID-19. The repertoires were released in a freely available public database meant as a resource for research on the immune response to SARS-CoV-2. The samples were drawn from the first 160 participants of the ongoing ImmuneRACE study and from 950 to 1,500 subjects provided by 6 global collaborators. The sample metadata nearly always contained a de-identified subject ID, COVID-19 status, age in years and sex. Where available, HLA class I and class II types were taken from metadata supplied by the sample provider and were not determined by assay-based typing.

Overall study results and their limits: The quantity of clinical and demographic metadata differed by source and by participant and was supplied without curation.

For this chain, trimming is 5 bases at the V end and 6 bases at the J end, and the number of junction bases without a gene match is 12. The CDR1 and CDR2 encoded by the germline V gene (reference sequence) are SEHNR and FQNEAQ. From its cysteine to its phenylalanine, the CDR3 spans 15 amino acids. Only the CDR3 DNA is retained, 45 bases long and in frame from the first base. For this clone: Its antigen specificity is not known. Base qualities are not provided; no much larger clone lies one nucleotide away.

TCRbeta CDR3 regions were amplified from genomic DNA by means of the immunoSEQ Assay, a bias-controlled multiplex PCR. Processing in the source paper ran as follows. Nucleated cell counts per sample were estimated from amplification of reference gene primers within the assay. To quantify the absolute abundance of each unique TCRbeta CDR3 rearrangement, sequence reads were collapsed and filtered. Productive Simpson clonality was computed per sample as the square root of Simpson's diversity index over productive rearrangements. The clones in this table, taken by TCRdb from immuneACCESS, are in-frame only. Not every clone is retained; where verified, under half of the shortfall comes from an unresolved V gene, and the cause of the rest is unknown. V and J calls plus clone size are reproduced from that table; the DNA served to infer D and trimming. This sample holds about 120,000 clones; 87% were observed only once. 25% to 35% of the sample is taken by the ten largest.

The collaborating institutions used their own protocols to collect whole blood in K2EDTA tubes. For TCRbeta analysis, collaborators shipped samples in one of three forms: frozen whole blood, isolated PBMCs, or DNA extracted from either of those sample types. This sequence was found in a woman aged 70-85 years with acute or convalescent COVID-19. Sequencing used peripheral blood. The rearrangement joined TRBV7-9 to TRBJ1-1; 7 nucleotides in the junction match TRBD1. CDR3 region: CASSIEGGLGAEAFF. The nucleotide sequence reads TGTGCCAGCAGCATAGAAGGGGGCCTCGGGGCTGAAGCTTTCTTT.